This entry lists 2 T cell receptor beta chains sequenced from one sample in a study of T-cell memory formation after mild COVID-19. Using its own MiXCR run on the 5' RACE reads, TCRdb lists one record per CDR3 protein. The sample shows about 320,000 distinct CDR3 sequences, approximately 14% of them seen only once. Sequenced: PBMCs or a T cell subset sorted from them (not recorded which). Every receptor here comes from a man between 18 and 29 years old who had mild COVID-19 (a few samples of this study predate the infection). Cell type and time point are not known.

This clonotype appeared many times. The V gene is TRBV7-3, the J gene TRBJ2-3; TRBD1 matches at 9 bases. Trimming cost V 6 bases and J 4 bases; bases outside gene matches: 5. Germline CDR1 reads SGHTA; CDR2 reads FQGTGA. This CDR3 is built from 14 residues. The CDR3 coding sequence is TGTGCCAGCAGTATGGACAGGGGACCAGATACGCAGTATTTT. Its translation: CASSMDRGPDTQYF.

This clonotype appeared a few times. J is TRBJ2-1 and V is TRBV20-1, with 11 bases matching TRBD2. From germline, CDR1 is DFQATT and CDR2 SNEGSKA (reference sequence). J was trimmed by 1 base and V by 0 bases; bases with no gene match: 5. The CDR3 loop spans 17 amino acids. CDR3 nucleotide sequence: TGCAGTGCTAGAGATAGCGGGGGGGCTAGGTCCTACAATGAGCAGTTCTTC. Residues: CSARDSGGARSYNEQFF.